This T cell receptor (beta chain) was sequenced during a study of shared clonotypes between healthy human individuals. About the research overall: Per donor, three plates held CD4 naive cells, three held CD4 memory, two held CD8 naive and one held CD8 memory.

V shed 7 bases and J shed 0 bases, with 12 bases lying between them. This CDR3 is built from 15 residues. Germline values: CDR1 MNHEY, CDR2 SMNVEV (reference sequence). Study findings and constraints: When naive CD4 clonotypes were compared across several donors, 4% to 5.5% were shared.

The authors distributed each subset's genomic DNA evenly over several immunoSEQ plates. Using immunoSEQ multiplex PCR, the repertoire was profiled, and TCRdb retains in-frame clones only, with some absent. Of 190,000 or so clones in the sample, about 93% were seen once. The donors were adults (healthy and HIV-negative) with no recent acute infections or vaccinations. This clone was seen a single time. The antigen remains undetermined. This clonotype originated in a woman aged 25 to 45 in good health. The source material was naive CD4+ T cells sorted from blood. Subset meaning: CD45RA+ positively selected. The chain links TRBV27 to TRBJ2-2; no clear D. CDR3 nucleotides: TGTGCCAGCACCTCTCCCGGGCCGAACACCGGGGAGCTGTTTTTT. This codes for CASTSPGPNTGELFF.